This T cell receptor (beta chain) came from a study of blood T cell repertoires in COVID-19. The CDR3 sequence is 12 residues long. Trimming took off 5 bases at V and 3 bases at J, with 7 bases between the two ends. Germline V gene lookup returns CDR1 MNHEY and CDR2 SVGAGI. Here immunoSEQ multiplex PCR was the method, and the copy in TCRdb shows in-frame clones only, minus some. Of around 340,000 clones listed, 65% to 90% were seen once; the top ten hold around 4%. The study recruited people aged about 18 to 95 years across more than 20 US areas. V gene TRBV6-5 combines with J gene TRBJ1-2; D is perhaps TRBD1 (6 bases). The clonotype comes from a woman aged 40-49 years with acute COVID-19. Sequenced sample: PBMCs or T cells enriched from blood (not recorded which). CDR3 DNA: TGTGCCAGCAGTCGACAGGACTATGGCTACACCTTC. Amino acid sequence: CASSRQDYGYTF.